These T cell receptor beta chains were read from a single sample in a study of radiotherapy plus CTLA-4 blockade in lung cancer. The protocol was immunoSEQ multiplex PCR, while the TCRdb copy is restricted to in-frame clones and leaves out a portion. The sample yields about 56,000 clones, less than 80% seen once. This sample comprised peripheral blood, obtained from a patient treated with radiotherapy plus ipilimumab. Source of these receptors: a human donor with non-small cell lung cancer who had a complete response to radiotherapy plus ipilimumab. Both conserved end residues are part of each CDR3. A D gene is named only where the DNA matches it firmly. Size tells how often a clone was seen (once, few, many) or the class of an expanded clone, and some rows leave it out.

len,v_gene,j_gene,abundance,d_gene,CDR3nt,CDR3aa
14,TRBV19,TRBJ2-1,.,TRBD1,TGTGCCAGTAGTACCCGGACAGGGGGCACTGAGCAGTTCTTC,CASSTRTGGTEQFF
13,TRBV5-6,TRBJ1-2,.,.,TGTGCCAGCAGCCCCCAGACAGACTATGGCTACACCTTC,CASSPQTDYGYTF
15,TRBV19,TRBJ1-5,.,.,TGTGCCAGTAGTATCGGCGGCAGGGGCAATCAGCCCCAGCATTTT,CASSIGGRGNQPQHF
15,TRBV7-2,TRBJ2-7,.,TRBD1,TGTGCCAGCAGCTTAGGGGACAGCGTTTCCTACGAGCAGTACTTC,CASSLGDSVSYEQYF
16,TRBV4-3,TRBJ1-1,.,.,TGCGCCAGCAGCCAAGCGGTAACGGGGGGATACACTGAAGCTTTCTTT,CASSQAVTGGYTEAFF
13,TRBV30,TRBJ2-1,.,TRBD1,TGTGCCTGCAGACAGGGGCCCTACAATGAGCAGTTCTTC,CACRQGPYNEQFF
13,TRBV7-2,TRBJ1-1,.,.,TGTGCCAGCAGGGGGGTAGGGACAACTGAAGCTTTCTTT,CASRGVGTTEAFF
12,TRBV27,TRBJ1-5,once,.,TGTGCCAGCAGTTTACTGAATCAGCCCCAGCATTTT,CASSLLNQPQHF
12,TRBV7-9,TRBJ1-5,.,.,TGTGCCAGCAGCTATCCCTATCAGCCCCAGCATTTT,CASSYPYQPQHF
13,TRBV18,TRBJ1-2,.,.,TGTGCCAGCTCACCGGACGGGGACTATGGCTACACCTTC,CASSPDGDYGYTF
15,TRBV7-2,TRBJ2-1,.,TRBD2,TGTGCCAGCCGTATGGCGGGAGGTATTTACAATGAGCAGTTCTTC,CASRMAGGIYNEQFF
12,TRBV7-9,TRBJ1-2,.,.,TGTGCCAGCAGCCCGGGTGACTATGGCTACACCTTC,CASSPGDYGYTF
17,TRBV7-9,TRBJ2-1,.,TRBD2,TGTGCCAGCAGCTTAGGCCCTAGCGGGAGATACTACAATGAGCAGTTCTTC,CASSLGPSGRYYNEQFF
15,TRBV5-1,TRBJ1-1,.,.,TGCGCCAGCAGCGGGGGGGGACTGGAGAACACTGAAGCTTTCTTT,CASSGGGLENTEAFF
15,TRBV28,TRBJ1-1,.,TRBD1,TGTGCCAGCAGTTTAGGGACAGGGAAGTACACTGAAGCTTTCTTT,CASSLGTGKYTEAFF
15,TRBV5-1,TRBJ1-2,once,.,TGCGCCAGCAGCTTGGATGGGGAGGCTAACTATGGCTACACCTTC,CASSLDGEANYGYTF
14,TRBV2,TRBJ1-2,.,TRBD1,TGTGCCAGCACCGAGACAGGGGTGGGCTATGGCTACACCTTC,CASTETGVGYGYTF
13,TRBV30,TRBJ1-3,.,.,TGTGCCTGGGACAGGAGCTCTGGAAACACCATATATTTT,CAWDRSSGNTIYF
16,TRBV7-9,TRBJ2-1,.,TRBD2,TGTGCCAGCAGCCCAATACTAGCGCGCGCCTACAATGAGCAGTTCTTC,CASSPILARAYNEQFF
17,TRBV19,TRBJ2-6,.,TRBD2,TGTGCCAGTAGCCAGGGGACTAGCGTCTCTGGGGCCAACGTCCTGACTTTC,CASSQGTSVSGANVLTF
14,TRBV30,TRBJ1-4,.,TRBD1,TGTGCCTGGAGTGCGGGACAGGGAAATGAAAAACTGTTTTTT,CAWSAGQGNEKLFF
15,TRBV7-2,TRBJ1-2,once,.,TGTGCCAGCAGCTTAGACCCCAGCGCTAACTATGGCTACACCTTC,CASSLDPSANYGYTF
13,TRBV4-1,TRBJ2-5,.,TRBD2,TGCGCCAGCGGGCTAGCGGGGATGGAGACCCAGTACTTC,CASGLAGMETQYF
14,TRBV7-2,TRBJ2-2,once,.,TGTGCCAGCAGCAACAACAGGGTCACCGGGGAGCTGTTTTTT,CASSNNRVTGELFF
16,TRBV7-2,TRBJ1-1,few,TRBD1,TGTGCCAGCAGCTTAGCGTACAGGGGGCGCGGCACTGAAGCTTTCTTT,CASSLAYRGRGTEAFF
15,TRBV11-2,TRBJ2-3,.,TRBD2,TGTGCCAGCAGCTTGGGGCGGGGGGGCCGAGATACGCAGTATTTT,CASSLGRGGRDTQYF
16,TRBV11-3,TRBJ2-5,few,.,TGTGCCAGCAGCTTGGGGAGTGGGGGCATCCAAGAGACCCAGTACTTC,CASSLGSGGIQETQYF
14,TRBV28,TRBJ1-2,once,TRBD1,TGTGCCAGCAGTTCCTCGGACAGGTCTTATGGCTACACCTTC,CASSSSDRSYGYTF
13,TRBV12-5,TRBJ2-5,.,.,TGTGCTAGTGGTTTGGCGTACCAAGAGACCCAGTACTTC,CASGLAYQETQYF
15,TRBV6-5,TRBJ1-1,once,.,TGTGCCAGCAGTTACTCGAGACTAATGAACACTGAAGCTTTCTTT,CASSYSRLMNTEAFF
13,TRBV2,TRBJ1-5,.,TRBD1,TGTGCCAGCAGACAAACAGGGGATCAGCCCCAGCATTTT,CASRQTGDQPQHF
15,TRBV11-2,TRBJ1-4,.,.,TGTGCCAGCAGCTTATATGTAGGGCAGGGAGAAAAACTGTTTTTT,CASSLYVGQGEKLFF
17,TRBV4-3,TRBJ2-1,.,TRBD2,TGCGCCAGCAGCCAAGGACTAGCGGGAGGGCCGTTCCATGAGCAGTTCTTC,CASSQGLAGGPFHEQFF
17,TRBV7-2,TRBJ2-4,.,TRBD1,TGTGCCAGCAGCGGACCGAATGTGGGTACAGGGGTTCACATTCAGTACTTC,CASSGPNVGTGVHIQYF
18,TRBV30,TRBJ1-2,few,TRBD1,TGTGCCTGGAGTCCGCCGGGGACAGGGGGCGCAGGATCCTATGGCTACACCTTC,CAWSPPGTGGAGSYGYTF
15,TRBV19,TRBJ1-1,.,TRBD1,TGTGCCAGTATCAGACAGGGGCTTGGGGACACTGAAGCTTTCTTT,CASIRQGLGDTEAFF
12,TRBV5-1,TRBJ2-7,few,.,TGCGCCAGCAGCCCCGGAGACCCACCCTCGTACTTC,CASSPGDPPSYF
13,TRBV9,TRBJ2-7,few,TRBD1,TGTGCCAGCGGGACAGGGTACTCCTACGAGCAGTACTTC,CASGTGYSYEQYF
12,TRBV19,TRBJ1-6,few,TRBD1,TGTGCCAGTAACAGGGGGTTTGAACCCCTCCACTTT,CASNRGFEPLHF
14,TRBV30,TRBJ2-5,.,TRBD1,TGTGCCTGGAGGATGACAGGGGGCGGAGAGACCCAGTACTTC,CAWRMTGGGETQYF
17,TRBV4-1,TRBJ1-5,.,TRBD1,TGCGCCAGCAGCCAAGATCTGACAGGGGGCATTTTTCAGCCCCAGCATTTT,CASSQDLTGGIFQPQHF
15,TRBV19,TRBJ2-5,.,TRBD1,TGTGCCAGTAGTATGGGACAGGGATATCAAGAGACCCAGTACTTC,CASSMGQGYQETQYF
17,TRBV5-1,TRBJ2-6,.,.,TGCGCCAGCAGCTTAATCAGGGCGGCGGGGGGGGCCAACGTCCTGACTTTC,CASSLIRAAGGANVLTF
19,TRBV2,TRBJ2-1,.,TRBD2,TGTGCCAGCAGACCCTCCGGGACTAGCGGGAGAAGTTCCTACAATGAGCAGTTCTTC,CASRPSGTSGRSSYNEQFF
16,TRBV4-1,TRBJ1-1,.,.,TGCGCCAGCAGCCAAGGGGGGCGTGCGGGGGACACTGAAGCTTTCTTT,CASSQGGRAGDTEAFF
16,TRBV5-4,TRBJ2-5,.,TRBD1,TGTGCCAGCAGCCCCTTACCGACAGGGAGAGGAGAGACCCAGTACTTC,CASSPLPTGRGETQYF
11,TRBV2,TRBJ1-1,.,.,TGTGCCAGCAGGCAACGGGCTGAAGCTTTCTTT,CASRQRAEAFF
15,TRBV7-9,TRBJ1-4,.,TRBD1,TGTGCCAGCGTGCGAGGGGGCGCCGGGGGTGAAAAACTGTTTTTT,CASVRGGAGGEKLFF
13,TRBV18,TRBJ2-1,once,.,TGTGCCAGCTCACCAAGCAGGGACAATGAGCAGTTCTTC,CASSPSRDNEQFF
15,TRBV6-4,TRBJ2-2,.,TRBD1,TGTGCCAGCAGGATGGGGACAGGGAACACCGGGGAGCTGTTTTTT,CASRMGTGNTGELFF
15,TRBV5-1,TRBJ2-4,.,TRBD1,TGCGCCAGCAGATCGACAGGGCAAGCCAAAAACATTCAGTACTTC,CASRSTGQAKNIQYF
12,TRBV29-1,TRBJ2-1,once,TRBD1,TGCAGTGAACAGGGGGGTCACAATGAGCAGTTCTTC,CSEQGGHNEQFF